The next 16 T cell receptor beta chains were all read from a single sample in a study of blood T cell repertoires in COVID-19. Sequenced by immunoSEQ multiplex PCR; TCRdb stores in-frame clones only, minus some. The profile shows roughly 170,000 clones, around 78% of them singletons. What was sequenced was PBMCs or T cells enriched from blood (not recorded which). All receptors derive from a woman between 45 and 60 years old who had recovered from COVID-19.

CDR3 loop: CASSRQNDGYTEAFF. The DNA for the CDR3 is TGTGCCAGCAGCAGACAAAATGACGGATACACTGAAGCTTTCTTT. V is TRBV11-3 and J is TRBJ1-1, with D uncertain. The CDR3 length is 15 residues. Germline V gene sequence: CDR1 SGHNT, CDR2 YENEEA. Trimming shortened V by 5 bases and J by 3 bases, and 16 bases separated the two germline ends.

The J gene is TRBJ2-3, the V gene TRBV19, with TRBD2 matching over 8 bases. The CDR3 spans 14 residues. Germline assignment: CDR1 LNHDA and CDR2 SQIVND (reference sequence). Trimming removed 5 bases from V and 3 bases from J; junction bases left unmatched: 4. CDR3 residues: CASSPSGSTDTQYF. As DNA, the CDR3 is TGTGCCAGTAGTCCAAGCGGGAGTACAGATACGCAGTATTTT.

J is TRBJ1-5 and V is TRBV6-5; D not resolved. Trimming shortened V by 2 bases and J by 2 bases, and 10 bases separated the two germline ends. The CDR3 runs to 15 residues. Germline V CDR1 and CDR2: MNHEY, SVGAGI. CDR3 bases: TGTGCCAGCAGTTACGTAGCGGTTGGCAATCAGCCCCAGCATTTT. Translating it yields CASSYVAVGNQPQHF.

The chain joins TRBV3-1 (or the pseudogene TRBV3-2) to TRBJ1-6; no clear D gene. The CDR3 sequence is 15 residues long. The V gene's germline CDR1 is LGHDT and CDR2 YNNKEL (reference sequence). Trimming took 4 bases from V and 0 from J, leaving 7 bases between them. This CDR3 reads CASSLASSYNSPLHF. The CDR3 nucleotides are TGTGCCAGCAGCCTAGCTAGCTCCTATAATTCACCCCTCCACTTT.

The genes are TRBV3-1 (or the pseudogene TRBV3-2) and TRBJ1-4; TRBD1 aligns across 7 bases. Trimming cost V 1 base and J 5 bases; bases outside gene matches: 10. CDR1 LGHDT and CDR2 YNNKEL come from the germline V gene (reference sequence). This CDR3 spans 17 amino acids. The DNA for the CDR3 is TGTGCCAGCAGCCAAGGAGGCTGGGACAGCGGAAATGAAAAACTGTTTTTT. Protein: CASSQGGWDSGNEKLFF.

The sample holds a few counts of this clone. This chain links TRBV5-6 with TRBJ2-7; 11 bases map to TRBD1. V lost 2 bases and J lost 10; bases outside the gene matches: 2. In germline, CDR1 is SGHDT, CDR2 YYEEEE. CDR3 length: 12 amino acids. The CDR3 loop is CASSLGTGGQYV. In nucleotides, the CDR3 is TGTGCCAGCAGCTTAGGGACAGGGGGTCAGTACGTC.

The J gene is TRBJ1-4, the V gene TRBV14, with D unclear. CDR3 length: 15 residues. The V gene's germline CDR1 is SGHDN and CDR2 FVKESK. Trimming removed 0 bases at V and 8 bases at J, with 13 bases between. CDR3: CASSQDRSLREKLFF. As DNA, the CDR3 is TGTGCCAGCAGCCAAGATCGATCTTTGAGGGAAAAACTGTTTTTT.

This sequence joins TRBV12-3 or TRBV12-4 and TRBJ1-1, with D possibly being TRBD1 (6 bases). V was clipped by 7 bases and J by 11 bases, with 14 bases between them. The CDR3 has 11 residues. CDR3 residues: CASKQGLRAFF. The DNA for the CDR3 is TGTGCCAGCAAGCAGGGGTTGCGGGCTTTCTTT.

This chain uses TRBV27 with TRBJ1-1, with D possibly being TRBD1 (5 bases). CDR1 MNHEY and CDR2 SMNVEV come from the germline V gene (reference sequence). V lost 2 bases to trimming and J lost 4 bases, with 11 bases between them. This CDR3 spans 14 amino acids. CDR3 region: CASSLAGGGTEAFF. The CDR3 bases are TGTGCCAGCAGTTTAGCGGGCGGGGGCACTGAAGCTTTCTTT.

The chain has TRBV3-1 (or the pseudogene TRBV3-2) and TRBJ1-2; D remains unclear. The CDR3 runs 13 residues. Germline CDR1 is LGHDT and CDR2 is YNNKEL (reference sequence). The V end lost 6 bases, the J end lost 0 bases, and 8 bases lay between the germline ends. Here the CDR3 DNA reads TGTGCCAGCAGTGACACGTCTAACTATGGCTACACCTTC. Its translation is CASSDTSNYGYTF.

This sequence joins TRBV5-1 and TRBJ2-3; 13 nucleotides line up with TRBD2. This CDR3 spans 17 amino acids. V lost 0 bases, J lost 6 bases, and 7 bases stayed unmatched. Germline CDR1 SGHRS, CDR2 YFSETQ. CDR3 coding DNA: TGCGCCAGCAGCTTGGGGGGACTAGCGGGGTTAGTGGATACGCAGTATTTT. It encodes CASSLGGLAGLVDTQYF.

The genes are TRBV12-3 or TRBV12-4 and TRBJ1-2; TRBD1 might be the D (5 bases). This CDR3 region has 13 residues. Trimming removed 5 bases from V and 6 bases from J, with 13 bases in between. CDR3 protein: CASSALGGDGYTF. Here the CDR3 DNA reads TGTGCCAGCAGTGCTCTTGGGGGGGATGGCTACACCTTC.

V and J are TRBV6-4 and TRBJ2-1, with 7 bases fitting TRBD1. The J segment lost 7 bases and the V segment lost 5 bases, leaving 8 bases of the junction unmatched. This CDR3 is 14 amino acids long. The germline gives CDR1 MRHNA, CDR2 SNTAGT. Here the CDR3 DNA reads TGTGCCAGCAGTTTCACAGGGGTTGAAAATGAGCAGTTCTTC. Translating it yields CASSFTGVENEQFF.

Notes on this clone: This same CDR3 is encoded by further DNA sequences in the sample. The V gene is TRBV29-1, the J gene TRBJ1-1, with D unclear. CDR1 is SQVTM and CDR2 is ANQGSEA in the germline V gene. CDR3 length: 12 residues. With 5 bases removed from V and 1 base from J, the gap between germline ends came to 8 bases. The CDR3 sequence is CSVLPGNTEAFF. The CDR3 nucleotides read TGCAGCGTTCTCCCAGGGAACACTGAAGCTTTCTTT.

This chain connects TRBV5-1 to TRBJ2-5, with 9 bases fitting TRBD1. This CDR3 is built from 15 residues. After removal of 1 base from V and 3 bases from J, the junction contained 4 bases not matched to a gene. Per germline, CDR1 SGHRS and CDR2 YFSETQ. CDR3 bases: TGCGCCAGCAGCTTGACGGGGACAGGGAAAGAGACCCAGTACTTC. As protein: CASSLTGTGKETQYF.

CDR3 protein: CASSQRGNTEAFF. The CDR3 DNA reads TGTGCCAGCAGCCAACGCGGGAACACTGAAGCTTTCTTT. The chain carries TRBV27 and TRBJ1-1; D is unresolved. The CDR3 has 13 amino acids. CDR1 and CDR2 from the germline V gene are MNHEY and SMNVEV (reference sequence). Between the trimmed V and J ends, which lost 6 bases and 1 base, there was a span of 9 bases.